This TCR beta chain was recovered during a study of T cells after yellow fever vaccination. Study overall: The fractions with low cell numbers were processed using SMART-Seq v4 Ultra Low Input.

This clonotype appeared a few times. The CDR3 consists of 14 residues. J gave up 0 bases and V 6 bases, and 3 bases lay outside the gene matches. Germline V CDR1 and CDR2: WSHSY, SAAADI. From the 5' RACE reads, TCRdb called clonotypes with MiXCR, one entry per CDR3 protein. The sample carries fewer than 400,000 distinct CDR3 sequences, 6.2% recorded once. The sequence was collected from a man aged 25 to 45 who received the YFV17D yellow fever vaccine. The chain links TRBV10-2 to TRBJ1-1, with TRBD1 identical over 8 bases. Sequencing used PBMCs, obtained 5 days after the yellow fever booster vaccination. For the CDR3, the DNA is TGCGCCAGCAGAGGGGGACAGGTGAACACTGAAGCTTTCTTT. This codes for CASRGGQVNTEAFF.